The next 7 T cell receptor beta chains were all read from a single sample in a study of blood T cell repertoires in COVID-19. Assay: immunoSEQ multiplex PCR; the TCRdb copy retains only in-frame clones and omits some. The sample yields roughly 130,000 clones, around 79% seen once. Sequences were obtained from peripheral blood. The receptors come from a woman aged 70-85 years with COVID-19, enrolled during active disease.

The V call is TRBV10-3, the J call TRBJ1-5, with 10 bases identical to TRBD1. Trimming at V came to 2 bases and at J to 2 bases, leaving 3 bases not matched to a gene. There are 16 residues in the CDR3. Germline CDR1 is ENHRY and CDR2 is SYGVKD. For the CDR3, the DNA is TGTGCCATCAGTGAGGACAGGGGGCAAGGCAATCAGCCCCAGCATTTT. It codes for CAISEDRGQGNQPQHF.

This sequence joins TRBV5-1 and TRBJ2-2; perhaps TRBD1 as D (6 bases). Germline V gene sequence: CDR1 SGHRS, CDR2 YFSETQ. Trimming stripped 4 bases from V and 5 bases from J, with 15 bases between. This CDR3 region has 15 residues. The CDR3: CASSPSAGETGELFF. In nucleotides, the CDR3 is TGCGCCAGCAGCCCGTCGGCAGGGGAGACCGGGGAGCTGTTTTTT.

This clone is a singleton in its sample. J is TRBJ1-1 and V is TRBV9; D gene uncertain. CDR3 length equals 12 residues. V lost 3 bases to trimming and J lost 5 bases, with 8 bases between them. Germline values: CDR1 SGDLS, CDR2 YYNGEE. CDR3 nucleotide sequence: TGTGCCAGCAGCGCCGGAGGGACTGAAGCTTTCTTT. This sequence encodes CASSAGGTEAFF.

CDR3 protein: CAGGGTGGGDTEAFF. CDR3 nucleotides: TGTGCCGGCGGAGGAACAGGGGGCGGGGACACTGAAGCTTTCTTT. V usage is TRBV28 and J usage is TRBJ1-1, with TRBD1 matching over 9 bases. In germline, CDR1 is MDHEN, CDR2 SYDVKM. The CDR3 totals 15 residues. V lost 11 bases, J lost 3 bases, and 13 bases stayed unmatched.

This clone was detected only a few times. The J gene is TRBJ2-7, the V gene TRBV19; possibly TRBD2 for D (5 bases). This CDR3 is 15 amino acids long. Germline V gene data show CDR1 as LNHDA and CDR2 as SQIVND (reference sequence). Trimming shortened V by 3 bases and J by 2 bases, and 14 bases separated the two germline ends. This chain's CDR3 is CASSMLTGGPYEQYF. The CDR3, as DNA: TGTGCCAGTAGTATGCTTACCGGAGGACCCTACGAGCAGTACTTC.

The CDR3 here is CASSIIQGRGGELFF. CDR3 in DNA: TGTGCCAGCAGCATTATACAGGGGAGAGGCGGGGAGCTGTTTTTT. This chain joins TRBV7-2 and TRBJ2-2, with TRBD1 identical over 7 bases. The CDR3 runs to 15 residues. Unmatched junction bases numbered 10, after V lost 5 bases and J lost 7 bases. The germline CDR1 and CDR2 sequences are SGHTA and FQGNSA.

This clone was counted only a few times. V usage is TRBV28 and J usage is TRBJ1-6; TRBD1 aligns across 8 bases. In germline, CDR1 is MDHEN, CDR2 SYDVKM. CDR3 length: 15 amino acids. V shed 5 bases and J 9 bases; nucleotides not matched to a gene: 9. CDR3 sequence: CASSPTGTGVSPLHF. CDR3 bases: TGTGCCAGCAGTCCAACCGGGACAGGAGTTTCACCCCTCCACTTT.